This T cell receptor (beta chain) was sequenced for a study of cytomegalovirus exposure and HLA in healthy donors. Study in general: Roughly 179 million T cells yielded roughly 120 million unique TCR beta sequences, as an earlier analysis found.

Researchers ran the PCR with 60 Vbeta and 13 Jbeta primers. Original processing methods: A follow-up analysis tallied about 88 million unique TCR beta chains, about 11 million shared. Only in-frame clones appear in the TCRdb table, and some are missing; sequencing was by immunoSEQ multiplex PCR. V, J and clone size reflect that table, while D and trimming were determined from the DNA. The sample holds 150,000 to 200,000 clones; approximately 85% are singletons and the top ten take 2.3%. Worth noting for this clone: Its target is not known.

The CDR3 loop spans 16 amino acids. The V segment lost 4 bases and the J segment 6 bases; nucleotides outside the gene matches: 9. Per the germline V gene, CDR1 is SGHTA and CDR2 is FQGNSA. The study's findings and limits: Later genetic work tied a missense DCLRE1C variant to beta-chain V and J trimming. DRB1 showed the most TCR associations and HLA-C the fewest in a later analysis, as rates varied by HLA locus.

The TCR was taken from a woman aged 45-60 years in good health and CMV-seronegative. This rearrangement joins TRBV7-2 to TRBJ2-3; TRBD2 matches 11 bases. The sample consisted of PBMCs. In nucleotides, the CDR3 is TGTGCCAGCAGCTCGTCACTAGCGGGAGCAGGGGATACGCAGTATTTT. Translation gives CASSSSLAGAGDTQYF.